Sample share makes the clone carrying this T cell receptor beta chain medium-sized. This sample stems from a study of immune reconstitution after stem cell transplant in scleroderma. V dropped 5 bases and J dropped 5 bases, with 15 bases sitting between them. Germline CDR1 is SQVTM and CDR2 is ANQGSEA. CDR3 size: 13 residues. One entry per CDR3 protein, called by TCRdb with MiXCR from the RT-PCR reads. The repertoire consists of fewer than 2,500 distinct CDR3 sequences, with approximately 12% occurring once and the leading ten covering around 60%. Collection took place before or after autologous hematopoietic stem cell transplantation (not recorded which). The receptor was isolated from a female donor with systemic sclerosis. V and J are TRBV29-1 and TRBJ1-1; D unresolved. CDR3 protein: CSVRTASGTEAFF. CDR3 bases: TGCAGCGTTCGGACGGCAAGTGGGACTGAAGCTTTCTTT.